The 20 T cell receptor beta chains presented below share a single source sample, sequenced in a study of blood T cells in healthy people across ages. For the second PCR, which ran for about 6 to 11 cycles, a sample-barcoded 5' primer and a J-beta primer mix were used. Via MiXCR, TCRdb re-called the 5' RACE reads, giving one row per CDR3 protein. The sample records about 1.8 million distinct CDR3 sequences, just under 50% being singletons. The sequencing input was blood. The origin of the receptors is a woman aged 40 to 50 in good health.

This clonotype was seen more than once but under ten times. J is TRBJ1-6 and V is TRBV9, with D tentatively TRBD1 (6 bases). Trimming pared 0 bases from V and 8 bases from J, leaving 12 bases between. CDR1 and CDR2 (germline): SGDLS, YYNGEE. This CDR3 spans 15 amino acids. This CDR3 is CASSVAQGFDSPLHF. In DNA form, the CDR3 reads TGTGCCAGCAGCGTAGCCCAGGGGTTTGATTCACCCCTCCACTTT.

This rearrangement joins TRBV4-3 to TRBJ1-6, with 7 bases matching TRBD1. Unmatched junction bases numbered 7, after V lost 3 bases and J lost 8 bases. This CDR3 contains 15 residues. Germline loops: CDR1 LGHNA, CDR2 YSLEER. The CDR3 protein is CASSQASGGYSPLHF. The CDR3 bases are TGCGCCAGCAGCCAGGCGTCAGGGGGTTATTCACCCCTCCACTTT.

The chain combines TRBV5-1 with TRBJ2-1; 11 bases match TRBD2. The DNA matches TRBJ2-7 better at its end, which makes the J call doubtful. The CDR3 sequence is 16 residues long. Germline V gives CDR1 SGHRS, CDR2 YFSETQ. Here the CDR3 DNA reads TGCGCCAGCAGCTTAACTAGCGGGGGAATATACAATGAGCAGTACTTC. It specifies CASSLTSGGIYNEQYF.

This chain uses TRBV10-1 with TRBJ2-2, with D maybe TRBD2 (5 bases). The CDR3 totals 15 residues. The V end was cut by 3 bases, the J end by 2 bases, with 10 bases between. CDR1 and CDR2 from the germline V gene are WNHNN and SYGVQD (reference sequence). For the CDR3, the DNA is TGCGCCAGCAGTGAAGGGCCGGGAAACACCGGGGAGCTGTTTTTT. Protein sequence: CASSEGPGNTGELFF.

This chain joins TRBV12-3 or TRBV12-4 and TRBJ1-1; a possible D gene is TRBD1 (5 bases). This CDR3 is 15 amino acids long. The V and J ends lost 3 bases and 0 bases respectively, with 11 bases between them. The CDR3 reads CASSFRAGVNTEAFF. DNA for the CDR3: TGTGCCAGCAGTTTCAGGGCCGGGGTGAACACTGAAGCTTTCTTT.

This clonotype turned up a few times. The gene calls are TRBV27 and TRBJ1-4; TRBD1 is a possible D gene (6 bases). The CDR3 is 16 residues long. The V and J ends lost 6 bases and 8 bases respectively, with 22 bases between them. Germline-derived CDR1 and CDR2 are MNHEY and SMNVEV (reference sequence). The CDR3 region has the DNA TGTGCCAGCAGCACACAAAGGGGGGCTGGGGGCGAAAAACTGTTTTTT. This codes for CASSTQRGAGGEKLFF.

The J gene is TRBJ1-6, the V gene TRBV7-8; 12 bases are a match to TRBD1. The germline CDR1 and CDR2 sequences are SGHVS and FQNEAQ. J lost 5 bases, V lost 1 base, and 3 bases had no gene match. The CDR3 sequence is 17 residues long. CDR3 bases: TGTGCCAGCAGCTTAGTGGGACAGGGGGCGAATAATTCACCCCTCCACTTT. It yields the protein CASSLVGQGANNSPLHF.

The CDR3 loop reads CSALLAGGFPTQFF. CDR3 DNA: TGCAGTGCTTTACTAGCGGGGGGCTTTCCTACGCAGTTCTTC. J is TRBJ2-1 and V is TRBV20-1; 12 nucleotides align to TRBD2. Germline values: CDR1 DFQATT, CDR2 SNEGSKA (reference sequence). This CDR3 is built from 14 residues. V was clipped by 5 bases and J by 12 bases; unmatched bases: 11.

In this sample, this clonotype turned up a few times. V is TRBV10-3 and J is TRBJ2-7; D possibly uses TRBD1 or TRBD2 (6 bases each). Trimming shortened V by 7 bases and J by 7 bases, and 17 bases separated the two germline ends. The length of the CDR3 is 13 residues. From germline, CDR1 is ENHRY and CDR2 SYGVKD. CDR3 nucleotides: TGTGCCATCAATGAAGGGGGGCCGGGTGAGCAGTACTTC. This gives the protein CAINEGGPGEQYF.

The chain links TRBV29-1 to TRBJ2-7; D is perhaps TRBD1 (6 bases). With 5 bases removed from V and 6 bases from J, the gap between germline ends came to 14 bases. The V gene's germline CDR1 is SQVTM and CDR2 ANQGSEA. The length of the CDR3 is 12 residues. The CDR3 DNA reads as TGCAGCGTTATGATAGGCAGGGGCGAGCAGTACTTC. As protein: CSVMIGRGEQYF.

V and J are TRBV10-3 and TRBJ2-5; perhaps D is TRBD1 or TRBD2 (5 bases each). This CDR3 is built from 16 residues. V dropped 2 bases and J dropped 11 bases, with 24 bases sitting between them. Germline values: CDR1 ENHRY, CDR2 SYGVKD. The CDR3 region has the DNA TGTGCCATCAGTGAGAGGGGCCCCGGAGGAGTGGATGAGCAGTACTTC. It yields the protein CAISERGPGGVDEQYF.

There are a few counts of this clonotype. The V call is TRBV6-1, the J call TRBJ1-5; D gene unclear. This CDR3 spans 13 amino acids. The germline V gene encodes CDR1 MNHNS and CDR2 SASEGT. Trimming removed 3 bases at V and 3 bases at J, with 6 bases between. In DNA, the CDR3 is TGTGCCAGCAGTGACCCTTACAATCAGCCCCAGCATTTT. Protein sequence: CASSDPYNQPQHF.

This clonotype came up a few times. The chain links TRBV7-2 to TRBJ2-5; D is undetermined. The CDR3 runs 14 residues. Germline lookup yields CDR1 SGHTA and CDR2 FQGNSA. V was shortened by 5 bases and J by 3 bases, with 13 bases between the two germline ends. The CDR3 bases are TGTGCCAGCAGCCCACGACTGTGGAAAGAGACCCAGTACTTC. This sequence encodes CASSPRLWKETQYF. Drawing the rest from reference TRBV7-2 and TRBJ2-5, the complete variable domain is GAGVSQSPSNKVTEKGKDVELRCDPISGHTALYWYRQSLGQGLEFLIYFQGNSAPDKSGLPSDRFSAERTGGSVSTLTIQRTQQEDSAVYLCASSPRLWKETQYFGPGTRLLVL.

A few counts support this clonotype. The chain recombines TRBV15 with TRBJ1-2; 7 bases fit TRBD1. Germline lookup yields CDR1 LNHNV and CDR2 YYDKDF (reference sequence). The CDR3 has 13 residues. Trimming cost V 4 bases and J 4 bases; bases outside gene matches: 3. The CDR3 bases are TGTGCCACCAGCATCCCAGGGGGCTATGGCTACACCTTC. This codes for CATSIPGGYGYTF.

CDR3 sequence: CASWTPFQETQYF. The CDR3 DNA is TGTGCCAGCTGGACACCGTTCCAAGAGACCCAGTACTTC. The chain links TRBV28 to TRBJ2-5; D possibly corresponds to TRBD1 (5 bases). Trimming removed 8 bases from V and 1 base from J, with 11 bases in between. CDR1 is MDHEN, CDR2 SYDVKM, per germline. CDR3 length equals 13 residues.

In DNA form, the CDR3 reads TGTGCCAGCAGCTTATATTTTGCTACTAGCGGGGGTTACGAGCAGTACTTC. Amino acids: CASSLYFATSGGYEQYF. This chain uses TRBV11-2 with TRBJ2-4; TRBD2 aligns across 11 bases. The end of the DNA aligns better with TRBJ2-7, so the J call may be wrong. Germline-derived CDR1 and CDR2 are SGHAT and FQNNGV. The CDR3 consists of 17 residues.

CDR3 in DNA: TGTGCCACCAGCAGAGCCGGGGGCCCGGGGGAAAAACTGTTTTTT. It is translated as CATSRAGGPGEKLFF. The chain is built from TRBV15 and TRBJ1-4, with D possibly TRBD1 on 6 matching bases. The germline V gene encodes CDR1 LNHNV and CDR2 YYDKDF (reference sequence). The V end lost 1 base, the J end lost 8 bases, and 14 bases lay between the germline ends. CDR3 length: 15 residues.

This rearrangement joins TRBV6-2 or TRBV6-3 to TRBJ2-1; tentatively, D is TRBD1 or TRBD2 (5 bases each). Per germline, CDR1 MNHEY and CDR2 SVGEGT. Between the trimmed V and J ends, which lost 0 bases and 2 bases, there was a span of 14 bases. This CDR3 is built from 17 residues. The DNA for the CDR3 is TGTGCCAGCAGTTACTCGGGGGTCCATAGAGCCTACAATGAGCAGTTCTTC. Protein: CASSYSGVHRAYNEQFF.

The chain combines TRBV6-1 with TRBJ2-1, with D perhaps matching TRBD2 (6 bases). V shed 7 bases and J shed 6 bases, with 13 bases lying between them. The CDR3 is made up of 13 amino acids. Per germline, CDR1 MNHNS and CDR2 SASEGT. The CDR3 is CASIAGQFNEQFF. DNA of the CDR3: TGTGCCAGCATTGCGGGGCAGTTCAATGAGCAGTTCTTC.

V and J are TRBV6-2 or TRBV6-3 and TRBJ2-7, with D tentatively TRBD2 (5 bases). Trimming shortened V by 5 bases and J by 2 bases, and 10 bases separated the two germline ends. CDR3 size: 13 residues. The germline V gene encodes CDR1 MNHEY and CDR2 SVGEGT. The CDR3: CASSGSATYEQYF. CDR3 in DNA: TGTGCCAGCAGTGGGAGCGCTACCTACGAGCAGTACTTC.